The 6 T cell receptor beta chains presented below share a single source sample, sequenced in a study of CD8+ T cells in alopecia areata. The sequencing template was cDNA reverse transcribed from extracted RNA. The protocol was immunoSEQ multiplex PCR, while the TCRdb copy is restricted to in-frame clones and leaves out a portion. The table has 120,000 to 150,000 clones, roughly 50% seen once. The sequenced sample was CD4+ T cells sorted from blood. All receptors come from a human donor with alopecia areata.

This CDR3 is CASSSRARLVETQYF. CDR3 sequence (DNA): TGTGCCAGCAGTTCGAGAGCGAGACTTGTGGAGACCCAGTACTTC. This chain uses TRBV6-6 with TRBJ2-5, with D uncertain. CDR3 length equals 15 residues. Trimming pared 4 bases from V and 5 bases from J, leaving 17 bases between. CDR1 and CDR2 (germline): MNHNY, SVGAGI (reference sequence).

The V gene is TRBV7-9, the J gene TRBJ2-5, with D hard to call. The CDR3 extends over 13 amino acids. Deletions cut 5 bases from V and 5 bases from J, with 12 bases between. Germline values: CDR1 SEHNR, CDR2 FQNEAQ (reference sequence). The CDR3 nucleotides are TGTGCCAGCAGCCCTAATTTCAGGGAGACCCAGTACTTC. Translated, it gives CASSPNFRETQYF. The full variable domain, with the rest looked up from reference TRBV7-9 and TRBJ2-5, is DTGVSQNPRHKITKRGQNVTFRCDPISEHNRLYWYRQTLGQGPEFLTYFQNEAQLEKSRLLSDRFSAERPKGSFSTLEIQRTEQGDSAMYLCASSPNFRETQYFGPGTRLLVL.

The genes are TRBV10-3 and TRBJ2-1; D uncertain. V lost 2 bases to trimming and J lost 2 bases, with 10 bases between them. The germline V gene has CDR1 ENHRY and CDR2 SYGVKD. The CDR3 extends over 15 amino acids. The DNA for the CDR3 is TGTGCCATCAGTGAGGTCCAGGCGGCCTACAATGAGCAGTTCTTC. Encoded protein: CAISEVQAAYNEQFF.

This clone was picked up a small number of times. Sequence at one end of the junction differs from germline and may be a read error. The chain uses TRBV29-1 and TRBJ2-5; D may be TRBD2 (6 bases). CDR1 is SQVTM and CDR2 is ANQGSEA in the germline V gene. The CDR3 extends over 14 amino acids. DNA of the CDR3: TGCAGCGTCGAAGGGACTTGGTACCAAGAGACCCAGTACTTC. Protein: CSVEGTWYQETQYF.

This clone was found a few times. This chain connects TRBV9 to TRBJ1-4; possibly TRBD1 for D (5 bases). V gave up 3 bases and J gave up 8 bases, with 14 bases separating them. From germline, CDR1 is SGDLS and CDR2 YYNGEE. CDR3 length: 14 residues. The CDR3 protein is CASSGTGRREKLFF. CDR3 coding DNA: TGTGCCAGCAGCGGAACGGGACGTAGGGAAAAACTGTTTTTT.

By sample fraction, this clone is medium-sized. The J gene is TRBJ2-1, the V gene TRBV28; D unresolved. This CDR3 spans 10 amino acids. The germline gives CDR1 MDHEN, CDR2 SYDVKM. V was shortened by 7 bases and J by 5 bases, with 3 bases between the two germline ends. The CDR3 bases are TGTGCCAGCAAAGACAATGAGCAGTTCTTC. Translated, it gives CASKDNEQFF. The variable domain in full, with the rest retrieved from reference TRBV28 and TRBJ2-1, is DVKVTQSSRYLVKRTGEKVFLECVQDMDHENMFWYRQDPGLGLRLIYFSYDVKMKEKGDIPEGYSVSREKKERFSLILESASTNQTSMYLCASKDNEQFFGPGTRLTVL.